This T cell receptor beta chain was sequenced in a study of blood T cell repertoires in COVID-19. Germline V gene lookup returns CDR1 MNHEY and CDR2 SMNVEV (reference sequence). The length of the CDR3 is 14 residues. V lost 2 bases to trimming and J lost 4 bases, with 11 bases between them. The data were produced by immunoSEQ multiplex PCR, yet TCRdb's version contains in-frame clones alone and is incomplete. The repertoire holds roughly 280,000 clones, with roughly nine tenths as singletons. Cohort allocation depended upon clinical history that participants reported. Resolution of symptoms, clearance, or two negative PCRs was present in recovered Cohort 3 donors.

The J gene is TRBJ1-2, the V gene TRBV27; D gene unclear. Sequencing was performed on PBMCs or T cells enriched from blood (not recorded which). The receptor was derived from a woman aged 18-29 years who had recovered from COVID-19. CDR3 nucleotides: TGTGCCAGCAGTTTAATCGCAGGAGGCTATGGCTACACCTTC. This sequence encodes CASSLIAGGYGYTF.